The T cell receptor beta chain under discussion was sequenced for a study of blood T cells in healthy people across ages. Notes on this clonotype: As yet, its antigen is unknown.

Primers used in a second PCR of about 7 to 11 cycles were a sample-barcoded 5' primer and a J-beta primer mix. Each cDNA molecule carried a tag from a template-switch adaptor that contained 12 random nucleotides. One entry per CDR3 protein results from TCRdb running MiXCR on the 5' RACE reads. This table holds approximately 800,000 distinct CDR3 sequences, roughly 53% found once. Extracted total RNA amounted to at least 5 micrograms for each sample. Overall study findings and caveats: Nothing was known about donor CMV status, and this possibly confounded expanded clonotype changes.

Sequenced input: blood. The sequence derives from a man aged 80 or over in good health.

DNA for the CDR3: TGTGCCAGCAGCCATGGGACTAGCGGGAGCCTCCTTGTTGAGCAGTTCTTC. Translated: CASSHGTSGSLLVEQFF. The V and J genes are TRBV7-2 and TRBJ2-1, with 14 bases matching TRBD2. The CDR3 sequence is 17 residues long. Germline-derived CDR1 and CDR2 are SGHTA and FQGNSA. After removal of 5 bases from V and 9 bases from J, the junction contained 12 bases not matched to a gene.